The T cell receptor (beta chain) described here comes from a study of blood T cell repertoires in COVID-19. Germline V lookup: CDR1 LGHDT, CDR2 YNNKEL (reference sequence). This CDR3 region has 15 residues. Trimming left V 4 bases short and J 0 bases short, with 12 bases between. The table came from immunoSEQ multiplex PCR; TCRdb's copy has only in-frame clones and leaves some out. This sample has 210,000 or so clones; more than 70% occur once, and the top ten carry 7.4%. The sequenced sample was PBMCs or T cells enriched from blood (not recorded which). The rearrangement joins TRBV3-1 (or the pseudogene TRBV3-2) to TRBJ1-2, with D possibly TRBD1 on 5 matching bases. This clonotype was sampled from a woman in her thirties or forties with acute COVID-19. The CDR3 sequence is CASSPAGPSNYGYTF. CDR3 DNA sequence: TGTGCCAGCAGCCCGGCGGGGCCATCTAACTATGGCTACACCTTC.